The clone carrying this TCR beta chain was seen more than once but under ten times. Its antigen remains unidentified. The germline gives CDR1 SGHTA, CDR2 FQGNSA. The CDR3 spans 15 residues. V trimming: 4 bases; J trimming: 5 bases; junction bases outside the gene matches: 7. What was sequenced were expressed TCRB transcripts, since all of the isolated RNA had been reverse transcribed. Profiled with immunoSEQ multiplex PCR; TCRdb holds only in-frame clones, not every one. The data show around 250,000 clones, around 15% seen once. Sorted populations all exceeded 98% purity. The entry originates in a study of beta chain features in type 1 diabetes. Study observations and caveats: Moderately but significantly shorter TCRB CDR3s were found in Type 1 diabetes patients in all four CD4+ subsets.

The source is a man under 40 with type 1 diabetes. V and J are TRBV7-2 and TRBJ1-5; 8 nucleotides align to TRBD1. The sample taken for sequencing was naive CD4+ T cells from blood. In nucleotides, the CDR3 is TGTGCCAGCAGCTCCAGGACAGGGACTGATCAGCCCCAGCATTTT. The encoded protein is CASSSRTGTDQPQHF.